Each of the 25 T cell receptor beta chains below was sequenced from the same sample in a study of shared clonotypes between healthy human individuals. Only in-frame clones appear in the TCRdb table, and some are missing; sequencing was by immunoSEQ multiplex PCR. The sample yields about 1 million clones, approximately 76% seen once. The sequenced material came from memory CD4+ T cells sorted from blood. The subset is: CD45RA-negative fraction. These receptors were collected from a man between 18 and 29 years old in good health.

With respect to this clone: Other DNA sequences in the sample encode the same CDR3. The chain uses TRBV5-1 and TRBJ1-3; D uncertain. Germline assignment: CDR1 SGHRS and CDR2 YFSETQ. Trimming left V 1 base short and J 0 bases short, with 5 bases between. The length of the CDR3 is 14 residues. In nucleotides, the CDR3 is TGCGCCAGCAGCTTGCCAGACTCTGGAAACACCATATATTTT. As protein: CASSLPDSGNTIYF. Supplemented by reference TRBV5-1 and TRBJ1-3, the full variable domain reads KAGVTQTPRYLIKTRGQQVTLSCSPISGHRSVSWYQQTPGQGLQFLFEYFSETQRNKGNFPGRFSGRQFSNSRSEMNVSTLELGDSALYLCASSLPDSGNTIYFGEGSWLTVV.

V and J are TRBV5-1 and TRBJ2-3, with 8 nucleotides matching TRBD2. Germline lookup yields CDR1 SGHRS and CDR2 YFSETQ. V lost 3 bases to trimming and J lost 0 bases; unmatched junction nucleotides: 3. The CDR3 totals 15 residues. The CDR3 loop reads CASSSSGRSTDTQYF. CDR3 coding DNA: TGCGCCAGCAGCTCGAGCGGGAGAAGCACAGATACGCAGTATTTT. Combining the CDR3 with reference TRBV5-1 and TRBJ2-3 gives the whole variable domain KAGVTQTPRYLIKTRGQQVTLSCSPISGHRSVSWYQQTPGQGLQFLFEYFSETQRNKGNFPGRFSGRQFSNSRSEMNVSTLELGDSALYLCASSSSGRSTDTQYFGPGTRLTVL.

This clone appeared a few times. The J gene is TRBJ1-6, the V gene TRBV6-5; the D is unclear. The CDR3 sequence is 13 residues long. V lost 6 bases, J lost 4 bases, and 7 bases lay in between. Looked up from germline, CDR1 is MNHEY and CDR2 is SVGAGI. Here the CDR3 DNA reads TGTGCCAGCAGCCTAACTTATAATTCACCCCTCCACTTT. As protein: CASSLTYNSPLHF.

CDR3 sequence reads: CASSITDRNTGELFF. The CDR3 nucleotides are TGTGCCAGCAGCATCACGGATAGGAACACCGGGGAGCTGTTTTTT. The chain is built from TRBV21-1 and TRBJ2-2. TRBV21-1 is given as a pseudogene. This CDR3 contains 15 residues.

The genes are TRBV16 and TRBJ1-1; D not resolved. Trimming cost V 0 bases and J 1 base, with 6 bases left between them. Germline CDR1 is KGHSY and CDR2 is FQNENV. CDR3 length: 14 residues. The CDR3 sequence is CASSQSWENTEAFF. The DNA of the CDR3 is TGTGCCAGCAGCCAATCTTGGGAGAACACTGAAGCTTTCTTT.

As DNA, the CDR3 is TGTGCCAGCAGAGACGGTTCAAACACTGAAGCTTTCTTT. Amino acid sequence: CASRDGSNTEAFF. The chain recombines TRBV5-4 with TRBJ1-1, with D hard to call. V shed 5 bases and J shed 2 bases, with 10 bases lying between them. The length of the CDR3 is 13 residues. The V gene's germline CDR1 is SGHNT and CDR2 YYREEE (reference sequence).

The genes are TRBV2 and TRBJ2-3, with 7 positions matching TRBD2. With V trimmed by 2 bases and J by 2 bases, 7 bases remained unmatched. The length of the CDR3 is 16 residues. CDR1 and CDR2 (germline): SNHLY, FYNNEI. The CDR3 spells CASSERAGDLTDTQYF. CDR3 bases: TGTGCCAGCAGTGAAAGGGCGGGAGACCTCACAGATACGCAGTATTTT.

A note on this clone: With a much larger clone just one base away, this may be a read error. The chain joins TRBV6-5 to TRBJ2-2; D may be TRBD1 (6 bases). The germline CDR1 and CDR2 sequences are MNHEY and SVGAGI. This CDR3 is built from 14 residues. The V gene lost 6 bases and the J gene lost 1 base, with 9 bases spanning the gap. The CDR3: CASSLGQNTGELFF. As DNA, the CDR3 is TGTGCCAGCAGCCTGGGACAGAACACCGGGGAGCTGTTTTTT.

This clone was picked up a small number of times. The J gene is TRBJ2-7, the V gene TRBV27, with TRBD1 matching 8 bases. Losses at the gene ends were 5 bases for V and 2 bases for J; bases not matched to a gene: 8. CDR1 MNHEY and CDR2 SMNVEV come from the germline V gene (reference sequence). The CDR3 loop spans 15 amino acids. CDR3 in amino acids: CASSTGTGGTYEQYF. The CDR3 DNA reads TGTGCCAGCAGTACAGGGACAGGAGGTACCTACGAGCAGTACTTC.

The rearrangement uses TRBV7-2 and TRBJ1-2; D call uncertain. V lost 0 bases, J lost 3 bases, and 8 bases lay in between. Germline CDR1 is SGHTA and CDR2 is FQGNSA. The CDR3 is 14 amino acids. The CDR3, as DNA: TGTGCCAGCAGCTTAGCGCGCTTAGACTATGGCTACACCTTC. Its translation is CASSLARLDYGYTF.

V usage is TRBV30 and J usage is TRBJ2-7; D is ambiguous. The CDR3 totals 13 residues. Per germline, CDR1 GTSNPN and CDR2 SVGIG (reference sequence). V shed 3 bases and J shed 0 bases, with 9 bases lying between them. For the CDR3, the DNA is TGTGCCTGGAGGCAGGTTCGCTCCTACGAGCAGTACTTC. Translating it yields CAWRQVRSYEQYF.

V gene TRBV12-5 combines with J gene TRBJ2-5; D is unclear. This CDR3 is 14 amino acids long. Per germline, CDR1 LGHNT and CDR2 FRNRAP. V shed 1 base and J shed 2 bases, with 8 bases lying between them. In DNA form, the CDR3 reads TGTGCTAGTGGTTTGGGTGTAGGGCAAGAGACCCAGTACTTC. Translating it yields CASGLGVGQETQYF.

The chain employs TRBV29-1 and TRBJ2-4; D gene uncertain. The CDR3 length is 13 residues. Between the trimmed V and J ends, which lost 7 bases and 4 bases, there was a span of 14 bases. Germline V gives CDR1 SQVTM, CDR2 ANQGSEA. This chain's CDR3 is CSALDAAKNIQYF. The CDR3 nucleotides are TGCAGCGCCCTAGACGCGGCTAAAAACATTCAGTACTTC.

This clone was seen just once. This chain links TRBV21-1 with TRBJ2-7; TRBD1, the table's D call, lacks a check against the DNA. TRBV21-1 is a pseudogene locus. The CDR3 has 14 amino acids. For the CDR3, the DNA is TGTGCCAGCAGCAAAGTGTTGGCAAAACAGGGGCAGTACTTC. Translated: CASSKVLAKQGQYF.

A note on this clone: This sample also contains other DNA sequences that code for the same CDR3. The genes are TRBV30 and TRBJ1-3, with TRBD1 as a possible D gene (5 bases). This CDR3 contains 15 residues. V was pared by 0 bases and J by 2 bases, with 11 bases between. Germline CDR1 reads GTSNPN; CDR2 reads SVGIG (reference sequence). The CDR3 region has the DNA TGTGCCTGGAGTGTATCGGGCAGGGCTGGAAACACCATATATTTT. It codes for CAWSVSGRAGNTIYF.

This chain uses TRBV7-2 with TRBJ2-3; TRBD2 matches 7 bases. Trimming cost V 5 bases and J 1 base; bases outside gene matches: 6. The CDR3 runs to 15 residues. Per germline, CDR1 SGHTA and CDR2 FQGNSA. This CDR3 reads CASSPSGVRTDTQYF. The CDR3 coding sequence is TGTGCCAGCAGCCCTAGCGGAGTGCGCACAGATACGCAGTATTTT.

The CDR3 sequence: CASSEARPGTGGETQYF. DNA for the CDR3: TGTGCCAGCAGTGAAGCCCGTCCCGGGACAGGGGGAGAGACCCAGTACTTC. V is TRBV25-1 and J is TRBJ2-5, with 11 bases lining up with TRBD1. This CDR3 region has 17 residues. Germline V gene data show CDR1 as MGHDK and CDR2 as SYGVNS. The V segment lost 2 bases and the J segment 4 bases; nucleotides outside the gene matches: 9.

CDR3 DNA sequence: TGTGCCAGCAGCTTACTCGGCGGGGGAGTCAATGAGCAGTTCTTC. It is translated as CASSLLGGGVNEQFF. The chain is built from TRBV11-2 and TRBJ2-1, with TRBD2 matching over 7 bases. Germline trimming cut 2 bases from V and 6 bases from J; bases unmatched to any gene: 7. The CDR3 runs 15 residues. Germline CDR1 is SGHAT and CDR2 is FQNNGV.

This clone was recorded only once. The rearrangement uses TRBV19 and TRBJ1-5, with D maybe TRBD1 (5 bases). Germline CDR1 is LNHDA and CDR2 is SQIVND (reference sequence). The CDR3 has 15 amino acids. V lost 5 bases to trimming and J lost 3 bases, with 14 bases between them. DNA for the CDR3: TGTGCCAGTAGTTGGGAGGGACTGATCAATCAGCCCCAGCATTTT. Protein sequence: CASSWEGLINQPQHF.

The V gene is TRBV2, the J gene TRBJ2-1; D is possibly TRBD2 (6 bases). V lost 11 bases and J lost 1, with 15 bases in between. From germline, CDR1 is SNHLY and CDR2 FYNNEI. The CDR3 loop spans 14 amino acids. The DNA of the CDR3 is TGTGCCTCCCAGCTGGAGGGGTCCTACAATGAGCAGTTCTTC. It codes for CASQLEGSYNEQFF.

This chain links TRBV4-1 with TRBJ1-4; D is uncertain. Germline V lookup: CDR1 MGHRA, CDR2 YSYEKL. With 2 bases removed from V and 7 bases from J, the gap between germline ends came to 8 bases. This CDR3 comprises 13 residues. The CDR3 loop is CASSQLVGEKLFF. The CDR3 nucleotides read TGCGCCAGCAGCCAATTAGTAGGTGAAAAACTGTTTTTT.

The chain has TRBV27 and TRBJ1-6; D uncertain. The germline V and J ends were trimmed by 1 base and 7 bases, with 8 bases remaining between them. The CDR3 totals 14 residues. The germline gives CDR1 MNHEY, CDR2 SMNVEV (reference sequence). The CDR3 DNA is TGTGCCAGCAGTTTATACGGTAACAATTCACCCCTCCACTTT. The encoded protein is CASSLYGNNSPLHF.

About this clone: The same CDR3 can be traced to other DNA sequences in this sample. The J gene is TRBJ1-2, the V gene TRBV19, with 9 nucleotides matching TRBD1. The CDR3 covers 13 residues. Germline V gene data show CDR1 as LNHDA and CDR2 as SQIVND (reference sequence). V was clipped by 6 bases and J by 4 bases; unmatched bases: 3. DNA of the CDR3: TGTGCCAGTAGCCCACAGGGGGCCTATGGCTACACCTTC. Translating gives CASSPQGAYGYTF.

This chain joins TRBV11-3 and TRBJ2-1, with TRBD1 matching 9 bases. With V trimmed by 5 bases and J by 12 bases, 8 bases remained unmatched. CDR3 size: 13 residues. Per germline, CDR1 SGHNT and CDR2 YENEEA. The CDR3 loop is CASSTLTGGGQFF. The CDR3 coding sequence is TGTGCCAGCAGCACCCTGACAGGGGGTGGGCAGTTCTTC.

The V and J genes are TRBV7-6 and TRBJ2-2; D remains unclear. The V gene lost 1 base and the J gene lost 1 base, with 13 bases spanning the gap. There are 17 residues in the CDR3. CDR1 SGHVS and CDR2 FNYEAQ come from the germline V gene. CDR3 region: CASSLGSARWNTGELFF. DNA of the CDR3: TGTGCCAGCAGCTTAGGTTCAGCAAGGTGGAACACCGGGGAGCTGTTTTTT.